Each of the 23 T cell receptor beta chains below was sequenced from the same sample in a study of blood T cell repertoires in COVID-19. Sequencing was performed with immunoSEQ multiplex PCR; in TCRdb, only in-frame clones are kept and a portion is missing. The sample shows 270,000 or so clones, under 90% of them seen only once. The sample was peripheral blood. These TCRs come from a woman in her 50s who had recovered from COVID-19.

V is TRBV12-3 or TRBV12-4 and J is TRBJ2-1; D gene uncertain. This CDR3 has 13 residues. The V gene lost 7 bases and the J gene lost 8 bases, with 15 bases spanning the gap. DNA for the CDR3: TGTGCCAGCACCCCTGGGTCACGGGATGAGCAGTTCTTC. Encoded protein: CASTPGSRDEQFF.

The J gene is TRBJ2-3, the V gene TRBV7-9; 10 bases are shared with TRBD1. V was pared by 5 bases and J by 2 bases, with 7 bases of the junction left unmatched. The length of the CDR3 is 16 residues. Germline CDR1 is SEHNR and CDR2 is FQNEAQ (reference sequence). The CDR3 reads CASSHFGTGVTDTQYF. CDR3 sequence (DNA): TGTGCCAGCAGCCACTTTGGGACAGGGGTCACAGATACGCAGTATTTT.

The chain couples TRBV7-9 to TRBJ2-7, with 8 bases lining up with TRBD1. CDR3 length: 15 residues. V trimming: 2 bases; J trimming: 2 bases; junction bases outside the gene matches: 5. CDR1 SEHNR and CDR2 FQNEAQ come from the germline V gene (reference sequence). CDR3 DNA: TGTGCCAGCAGCTTATTCACAGGGGGAACCTACGAGCAGTACTTC. This gives the protein CASSLFTGGTYEQYF.

This rearrangement joins TRBV7-2 to TRBJ2-1; 8 bases map to TRBD2. Germline trimming cut 6 bases from V and 7 bases from J; bases unmatched to any gene: 11. The CDR3 covers 15 residues. Germline V gene lookup returns CDR1 SGHTA and CDR2 FQGNSA. CDR3 amino acids: CASRITGGPSNEQFF. DNA for the CDR3: TGTGCCAGCAGGATCACGGGGGGGCCGTCGAATGAGCAGTTCTTC.

The chain joins TRBV5-5 to TRBJ2-7; D not certain. V gave up 0 bases and J gave up 2 bases, with 12 bases separating them. The germline gives CDR1 SGHKS, CDR2 YYEKEE (reference sequence). The CDR3 sequence is 15 residues long. The CDR3 loop is CASSLDAGRTYEQYF. The CDR3 nucleotides are TGTGCCAGCAGCTTGGACGCAGGCAGGACCTACGAGCAGTACTTC.

This sequence joins TRBV15 and TRBJ1-4; D is perhaps TRBD1 (6 bases). CDR1 is LNHNV and CDR2 is YYDKDF in the germline V gene (reference sequence). CDR3 length: 16 residues. V lost 0 bases, J lost 7 bases, and 15 bases lay in between. For the CDR3, the DNA is TGTGCCACCAGCAGAGATAGGGCGGGGGCAGGTGAAAAACTGTTTTTT. This translates into CATSRDRAGAGEKLFF.

The chain uses TRBV7-9 and TRBJ2-3; TRBD2 agrees at 7 bases. The CDR3 length is 15 residues. Germline CDR1 SEHNR, CDR2 FQNEAQ (reference sequence). Germline trimming cut 4 bases from V and 0 bases from J; bases unmatched to any gene: 4. CDR3 nucleotide sequence: TGTGCCAGCAGCTACCGGGGAGGGAGCACAGATACGCAGTATTTT. Amino acid sequence: CASSYRGGSTDTQYF.

V gene TRBV20-1 combines with J gene TRBJ1-6; D not certain. Germline V gives CDR1 DFQATT, CDR2 SNEGSKA (reference sequence). The CDR3 is 13 amino acids. V lost 3 bases, J lost 7 bases, and 10 bases lay in between. CDR3 in DNA: TGCAGTGCTAGTTGGCAAGAAAATTCACCCCTCCACTTT. Residues: CSASWQENSPLHF.

The chain employs TRBV15 and TRBJ2-7; D is undetermined. Germline CDR1 and CDR2: LNHNV and YYDKDF (reference sequence). The CDR3 runs to 12 residues. Between the trimmed V and J ends, which lost 0 bases and 3 bases, there was a span of 3 bases. DNA of the CDR3: TGTGCCACCAGCAGAGACCACTACGAGCAGTACTTC. It encodes CATSRDHYEQYF.

The chain joins TRBV19 to TRBJ1-1; D not resolved. The germline gives CDR1 LNHDA, CDR2 SQIVND (reference sequence). There are 14 residues in the CDR3. V was trimmed by 5 bases and J by 1 base, leaving 11 bases between them. This CDR3 is CASSPVRSNTEAFF. CDR3 bases: TGTGCCAGTAGTCCGGTGAGATCGAACACTGAAGCTTTCTTT.

The gene calls are TRBV7-2 and TRBJ2-5; maybe TRBD2 (6 bases). Between the trimmed V and J ends, which lost 5 bases and 2 bases, there was a span of 12 bases. Germline assignment: CDR1 SGHTA and CDR2 FQGNSA. This CDR3 has 14 amino acids. CDR3 DNA sequence: TGTGCCAGCAGCACGATCGGGGGTCAAGAGACCCAGTACTTC. It translates to CASSTIGGQETQYF. The variable domain in full, with the rest retrieved from reference TRBV7-2 and TRBJ2-5, is GAGVSQSPSNKVTEKGKDVELRCDPISGHTALYWYRQSLGQGLEFLIYFQGNSAPDKSGLPSDRFSAERTGGSVSTLTIQRTQQEDSAVYLCASSTIGGQETQYFGPGTRLLVL.

The chain has TRBV6-5 and TRBJ2-3; D possibly corresponds to TRBD2 (6 bases). Deletions cut 8 bases from V and 8 bases from J, with 17 bases between. This CDR3 comprises 13 residues. Germline CDR1 MNHEY, CDR2 SVGAGI. The CDR3 reads CASQIKAGGTQYF. The DNA of the CDR3 is TGTGCCAGCCAGATTAAAGCGGGCGGTACGCAGTATTTT.

Comment on this clone: This sample also contains other DNA sequences that code for the same CDR3. This chain uses TRBV18 with TRBJ2-5; TRBD1 matches at 9 bases. CDR1 KGHSH and CDR2 LQKENI come from the germline V gene. This CDR3 region has 15 residues. V shed 2 bases and J 3 bases; nucleotides not matched to a gene: 4. The CDR3 DNA reads TGTGCCAGCTCACCAACTGGGACAGGGAAAGAGACCCAGTACTTC. Amino acid sequence: CASSPTGTGKETQYF.

The chain links TRBV13 to TRBJ1-2, with D maybe TRBD1 (5 bases). Trimming stripped 3 bases from V and 8 bases from J, with 10 bases between. Germline V gene data show CDR1 as PRHDT and CDR2 as FYEKMQ (reference sequence). This CDR3 is built from 12 residues. CDR3: CASSFPGSGYTF. The CDR3 DNA is TGTGCCAGCAGCTTCCCAGGGTCCGGCTACACCTTC.

The chain employs TRBV19 and TRBJ1-2; D might be TRBD1 (5 bases). Germline CDR1 is LNHDA and CDR2 is SQIVND (reference sequence). The V gene lost 7 bases and the J gene lost 4 bases, with 16 bases spanning the gap. This CDR3 spans 14 amino acids. For the CDR3, the DNA is TGTGCCAGTAATCCTAACGGGGGAACCTATGGCTACACCTTC. Translating gives CASNPNGGTYGYTF.

The genes are TRBV7-9 and TRBJ2-2; TRBD1 matches at 10 bases. V gave up 2 bases and J gave up 13 bases; unmatched junction bases: 7. CDR1 and CDR2 from the germline V gene are SEHNR and FQNEAQ (reference sequence). This CDR3 has 14 residues. CDR3 loop: CASSLWRQGAGLFF. For the CDR3, the DNA is TGTGCCAGCAGCTTATGGCGACAGGGGGCCGGGCTGTTTTTT.

The rearrangement joins TRBV24-1 to TRBJ2-2; 7 bases are a match to TRBD1. Germline CDR1 is KGHDR and CDR2 is SFDVKD. The CDR3 runs to 16 residues. Losses at the gene ends were 3 bases for V and 1 base for J; bases not matched to a gene: 4. The DNA for the CDR3 is TGTGCCACCAGTGATAACAGGGGCGAGAACACCGGGGAGCTGTTTTTT. Its translation is CATSDNRGENTGELFF.

The chain joins TRBV28 to TRBJ2-7; 9 bases agree with TRBD1. The V gene end was trimmed by 6 bases and the J gene end by 2 bases; junction bases not matched to a gene: 8. Germline lookup yields CDR1 MDHEN and CDR2 SYDVKM. CDR3 length: 15 amino acids. CDR3 loop: CASSSPGQGPYEQYF. The CDR3 DNA follows: TGTGCCAGCAGCAGTCCGGGACAGGGCCCCTACGAGCAGTACTTC.

The chain carries TRBV18 and TRBJ1-2; D ambiguous. In germline, CDR1 is KGHSH, CDR2 LQKENI. The CDR3 totals 15 residues. Trimming stripped 4 bases from V and 5 bases from J, with 17 bases between. The CDR3 nucleotides are TGTGCCAGCTCACTCGGACCCGCAAGGGAGTATGGCTACACCTTC. Translation: CASSLGPAREYGYTF.

J is TRBJ1-2 and V is TRBV4-1; D may be TRBD1 (6 bases). The germline CDR1 and CDR2 sequences are MGHRA and YSYEKL. The CDR3 extends over 16 amino acids. V was shortened by 4 bases and J by 0 bases, with 15 bases between the two germline ends. The CDR3 DNA reads TGCGCCAGCAGCCCGGGGGGGCAGACAACTAACTATGGCTACACCTTC. This gives the protein CASSPGGQTTNYGYTF.

Notes on this clone: An end of the junction differs from the germline gene, which may be a read error. The J gene is TRBJ2-7, the V gene TRBV28; 10 positions agree with TRBD1. CDR3 length equals 16 residues. Germline loops: CDR1 MDHEN, CDR2 SYDVKM. In DNA, the CDR3 is TGTGCCAGCAGTTTCCCCGAGACAGGGGGCTCCAACGAGCAGTACTTC. The encoded protein is CASSFPETGGSNEQYF.

V usage is TRBV19 and J usage is TRBJ2-7; TRBD1 aligns across 7 bases. Germline assignment: CDR1 LNHDA and CDR2 SQIVND (reference sequence). The V gene end was trimmed by 4 bases and the J gene end by 2 bases; junction bases not matched to a gene: 8. The CDR3 has 15 residues. CDR3 sequence (DNA): TGTGCCAGTAGTAGGGACAGAAAGTTTCCCTACGAGCAGTACTTC. It is translated as CASSRDRKFPYEQYF. Drawing the rest from reference TRBV19 and TRBJ2-7, the complete variable domain is DGGITQSPKYLFRKEGQNVTLSCEQNLNHDAMYWYRQDPGQGLRLIYYSQIVNDFQKGDIAEGYSVSREKKESFPLTVTSAQKNPTAFYLCASSRDRKFPYEQYFGPGTRLTVT.

The CDR3 loop reads CASSQEPLTGFSGNTIYF. The CDR3 DNA reads TGTGCCAGCAGCCAAGAACCCTTGACAGGGTTCTCTGGAAACACCATATATTTT. This chain uses TRBV3-1 (or the pseudogene TRBV3-2) with TRBJ1-3; TRBD1 matches at 7 bases. V gave up 0 bases and J gave up 0 bases; unmatched junction bases: 8. Per the germline V gene, CDR1 is LGHDT and CDR2 is YNNKEL (reference sequence). The CDR3 consists of 18 residues.